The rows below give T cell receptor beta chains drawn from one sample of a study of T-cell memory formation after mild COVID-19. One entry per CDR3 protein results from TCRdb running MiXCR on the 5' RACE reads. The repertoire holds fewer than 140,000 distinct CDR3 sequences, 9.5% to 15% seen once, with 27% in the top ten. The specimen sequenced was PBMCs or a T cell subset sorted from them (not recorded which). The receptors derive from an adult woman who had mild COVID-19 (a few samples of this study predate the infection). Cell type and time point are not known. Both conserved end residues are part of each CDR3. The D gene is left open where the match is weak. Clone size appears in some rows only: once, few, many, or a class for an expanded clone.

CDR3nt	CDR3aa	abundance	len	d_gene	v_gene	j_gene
TGTGCCAGCAGCTCCCTAGGGGACTATGGCTACACCTTC	CASSSLGDYGYTF	few	13	.	TRBV7-9	TRBJ1-2
TGCGCCAGCAGCGAGGGACTAGCGGGAGTTCGAGAGACCCAGTACTTC	CASSEGLAGVRETQYF	many	16	TRBD2	TRBV5-1	TRBJ2-5
TGTGCCAGCAGTGGCTACGAGCAGTACTTC	CASSGYEQYF	many	10	.	TRBV25-1	TRBJ2-7
TGCAGCGTCGAAGGACAGGGGATGCCAGATACGCAGTATTTT	CSVEGQGMPDTQYF	many	14	TRBD1	TRBV29-1	TRBJ2-3
TGTGCCAGCAGGGACGGAGTCAGCGAGCAGTACTTC	CASRDGVSEQYF	.	12	.	TRBV7-9	TRBJ2-7
TGTGCCAGCAGCTTATGGACAGCGAGGGGAAACACCGGGGAGCTGTTTTTT	CASSLWTARGNTGELFF	few	17	.	TRBV11-1	TRBJ2-2
TGTGCCAGCAGTGATTTCGCAGATCAAGAGACCCAGTACTTC	CASSDFADQETQYF	.	14	.	TRBV25-1	TRBJ2-5
TGCGCCAGCAGCTACCTACAGGGATCCGATGAGCAGTTCTTC	CASSYLQGSDEQFF	.	14	.	TRBV5-1	TRBJ2-1
TGTGCCAGCAGTCTAAACGACGAGAACACTGAAGCTTTCTTT	CASSLNDENTEAFF	few	14	.	TRBV7-9	TRBJ1-1
TGTGCCAGCAGCGTGGGGACTGGGGCCAACGTCCTGACTTTC	CASSVGTGANVLTF	few	14	.	TRBV7-8	TRBJ2-6
TGTGCCAGCAGCGGGACTAGCGGGAGGTCCTACAATGAGCAGTTCTTC	CASSGTSGRSYNEQFF	few	16	TRBD2	TRBV9	TRBJ2-1
TGTGCCAGCAGCCATTTCCCCGGGACAGCCACAACTATCGTCGGCTACACCTTC	CASSHFPGTATTIVGYTF	few	18	TRBD1	TRBV14	TRBJ1-2
TGTGCCAGTAGCTATTTAGGGCTAGCGGGGGCCACCGGGGAGCTGTTTTTT	CASSYLGLAGATGELFF	.	17	TRBD2	TRBV19	TRBJ2-2
TGTGCCACCAGTGATTTTGGTGCCTACAATGAGCAGTTCTTC	CATSDFGAYNEQFF	.	14	.	TRBV24-1	TRBJ2-1
TGTGCCAGCAGTTTCTCAGGGGGCTATAGCAATCAGCCCCAGCATTTT	CASSFSGGYSNQPQHF	few	16	TRBD1	TRBV7-9	TRBJ1-5
TGTGCCATCAGTGGGGAGGGAAAGGCCTACAATGAGCAGTTCTTC	CAISGEGKAYNEQFF	few	15	TRBD2	TRBV10-3	TRBJ2-1
TGTGCCAGCAGCTCGGGACTAGCGGACAGCTCCTACAATGAGCAGTTCTTC	CASSSGLADSSYNEQFF	few	17	TRBD2	TRBV7-3	TRBJ2-1
TGCGCCAGCAGCCAAGTAGGGGCCTACAATGAGCAGTTCTTC	CASSQVGAYNEQFF	few	14	.	TRBV4-1	TRBJ2-1
TGTGCCAGCAGCACCGGACAGACCTCCTACAATGAGCAGTTCTTC	CASSTGQTSYNEQFF	few	15	.	TRBV27	TRBJ2-1
TGCAGCGTTGGCAGACAGGACTCCTACGAGCAGTACTTC	CSVGRQDSYEQYF	few	13	.	TRBV29-1	TRBJ2-7
TGTGCTAGTAGAGCGGGGCTACCCTACGAGCAGTACTTC	CASRAGLPYEQYF	few	13	TRBD2	TRBV12-5	TRBJ2-7
TGTGCCAGCAGTTTATGGGGTATCAATCAGCCCCAGCATTTT	CASSLWGINQPQHF	.	14	.	TRBV12-3/TRBV12-4	TRBJ1-5
TGTGCCAGCAGTTCATCCCCGGGACTCCTCACAGATACGCAGTATTTT	CASSSSPGLLTDTQYF	.	16	.	TRBV6-6	TRBJ2-3
TGTGCCAGCAGCTCAGGACTCTCGCGGGGGAGGAGCTCCTACGAGCAGTACTTC	CASSSGLSRGRSSYEQYF	few	18	TRBD2	TRBV7-9	TRBJ2-7
TGCAGTGCTAGGGACCTACAGGGGATGCCGAACACCGGGGAGCTGTTTTTT	CSARDLQGMPNTGELFF	few	17	TRBD1	TRBV20-1	TRBJ2-2